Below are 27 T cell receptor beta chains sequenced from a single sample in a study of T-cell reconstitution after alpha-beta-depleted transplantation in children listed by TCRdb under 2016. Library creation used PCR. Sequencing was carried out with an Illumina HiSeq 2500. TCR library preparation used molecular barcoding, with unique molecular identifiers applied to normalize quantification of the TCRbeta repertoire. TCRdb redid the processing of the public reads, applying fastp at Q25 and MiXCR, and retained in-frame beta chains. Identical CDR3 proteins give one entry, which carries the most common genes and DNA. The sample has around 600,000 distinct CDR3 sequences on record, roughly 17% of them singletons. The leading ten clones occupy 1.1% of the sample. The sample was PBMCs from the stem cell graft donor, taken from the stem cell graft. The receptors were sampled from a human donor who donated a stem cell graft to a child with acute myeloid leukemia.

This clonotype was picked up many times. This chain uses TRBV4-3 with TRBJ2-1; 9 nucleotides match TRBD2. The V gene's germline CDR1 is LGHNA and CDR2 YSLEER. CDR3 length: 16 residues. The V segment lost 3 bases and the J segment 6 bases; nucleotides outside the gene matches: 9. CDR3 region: CASSQVTGTSLNEQFF. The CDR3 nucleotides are TGCGCCAGCAGCCAGGTTACCGGGACTAGCCTCAATGAGCAGTTCTTC.

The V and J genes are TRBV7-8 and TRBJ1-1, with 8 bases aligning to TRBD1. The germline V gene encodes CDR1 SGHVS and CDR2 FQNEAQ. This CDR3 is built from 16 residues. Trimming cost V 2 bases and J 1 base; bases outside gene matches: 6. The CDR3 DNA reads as TGTGCCAGCAGCTTAATTCCAGGGGGCCCGAACACTGAAGCTTTCTTT. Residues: CASSLIPGGPNTEAFF. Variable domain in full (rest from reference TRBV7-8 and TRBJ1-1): GAGVSQSPRYKVAKRGQDVALRCDPISGHVSLFWYQQALGQGPEFLTYFQNEAQLDKSGLPSDRFFAERPEGSVSTLKIQRTQQEDSAVYLCASSLIPGGPNTEAFFGQGTRLTVV.

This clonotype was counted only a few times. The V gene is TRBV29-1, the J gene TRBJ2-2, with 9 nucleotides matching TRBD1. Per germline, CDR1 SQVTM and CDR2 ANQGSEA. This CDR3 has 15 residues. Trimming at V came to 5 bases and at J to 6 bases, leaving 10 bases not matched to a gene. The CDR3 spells CSVRNDRGTPGELFF. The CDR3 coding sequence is TGCAGCGTTCGAAATGACAGGGGGACGCCCGGGGAGCTGTTTTTT.

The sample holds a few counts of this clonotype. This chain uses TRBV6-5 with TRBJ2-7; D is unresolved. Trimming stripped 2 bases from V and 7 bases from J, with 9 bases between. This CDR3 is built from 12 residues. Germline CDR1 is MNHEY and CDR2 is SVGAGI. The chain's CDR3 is CASSYGPQEQYF. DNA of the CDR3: TGTGCCAGCAGTTACGGCCCTCAAGAGCAGTACTTC.

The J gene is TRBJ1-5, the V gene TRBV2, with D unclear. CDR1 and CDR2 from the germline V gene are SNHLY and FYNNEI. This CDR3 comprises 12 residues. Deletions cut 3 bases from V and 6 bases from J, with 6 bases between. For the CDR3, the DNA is TGTGCCAGCAGTGAGCGGGCTCAGCCCCAGCATTTT. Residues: CASSERAQPQHF. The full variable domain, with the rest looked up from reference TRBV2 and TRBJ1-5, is EPEVTQTPSHQVTQMGQEVILRCVPISNHLYFYWYRQILGQKVEFLVSFYNNEISEKSEIFDDQFSVERPDGSNFTLKIRSTKLEDSAMYFCASSERAQPQHFGDGTRLSIL.

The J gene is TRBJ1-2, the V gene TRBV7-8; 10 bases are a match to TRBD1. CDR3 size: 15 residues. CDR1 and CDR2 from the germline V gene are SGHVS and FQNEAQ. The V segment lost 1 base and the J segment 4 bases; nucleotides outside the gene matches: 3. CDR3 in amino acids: CASSLEGTGVYGYTF. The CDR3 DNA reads TGTGCCAGCAGCTTAGAAGGGACAGGGGTCTATGGCTACACCTTC.

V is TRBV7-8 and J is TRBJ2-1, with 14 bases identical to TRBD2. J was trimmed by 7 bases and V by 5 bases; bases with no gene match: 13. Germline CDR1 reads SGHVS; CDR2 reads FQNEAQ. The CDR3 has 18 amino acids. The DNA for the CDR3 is TGTGCCAGCAGCCCCCATCCTCGACTAGCGGGGGGGCAAAATGAGCAGTTCTTC. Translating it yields CASSPHPRLAGGQNEQFF.

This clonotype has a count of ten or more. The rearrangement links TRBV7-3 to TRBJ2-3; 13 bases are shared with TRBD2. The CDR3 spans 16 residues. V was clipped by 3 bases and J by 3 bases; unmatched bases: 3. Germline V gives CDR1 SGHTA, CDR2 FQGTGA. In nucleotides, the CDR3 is TGTGCCAGCAGCTTGTGGACTAGCGGGGGAACAGATACGCAGTATTTT. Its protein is CASSLWTSGGTDTQYF. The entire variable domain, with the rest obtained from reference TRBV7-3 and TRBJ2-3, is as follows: GAGVSQTPSNKVTEKGKYVELRCDPISGHTALYWYRQSLGQGPEFLIYFQGTGAADDSGLPNDRFFAVRPEGSVSTLKIQRTERGDSAVYLCASSLWTSGGTDTQYFGPGTRLTVL.

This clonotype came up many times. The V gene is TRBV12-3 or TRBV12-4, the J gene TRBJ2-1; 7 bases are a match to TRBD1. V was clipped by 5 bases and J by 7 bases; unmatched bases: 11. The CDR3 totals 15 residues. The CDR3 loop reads CASSRQGQLENEQFF. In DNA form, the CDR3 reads TGTGCCAGCAGTAGACAGGGCCAGCTCGAAAATGAGCAGTTCTTC.

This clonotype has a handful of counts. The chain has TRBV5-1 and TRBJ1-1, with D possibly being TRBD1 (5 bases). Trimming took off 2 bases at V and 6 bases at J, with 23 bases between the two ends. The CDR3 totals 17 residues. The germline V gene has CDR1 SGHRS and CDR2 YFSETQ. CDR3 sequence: CASSFHLNRQLQAEAFF. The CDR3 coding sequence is TGCGCCAGCAGCTTCCATCTGAACCGACAACTACAGGCTGAAGCTTTCTTT.

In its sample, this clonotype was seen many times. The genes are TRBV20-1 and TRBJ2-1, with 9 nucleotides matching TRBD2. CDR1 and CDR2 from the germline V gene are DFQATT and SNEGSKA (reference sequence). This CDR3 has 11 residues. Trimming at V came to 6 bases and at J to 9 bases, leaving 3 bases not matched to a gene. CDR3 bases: TGCAGTGCACATAGCGGGGGTGAGCAGTTCTTC. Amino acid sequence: CSAHSGGEQFF.

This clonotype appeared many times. The CDR3 nucleotides read TGCAGTGCTAGGGGGCGGGGGGCCCACAATGAGCAGTTCTTC. Translated, it gives CSARGRGAHNEQFF. V and J are TRBV20-1 and TRBJ2-1; 8 bases fit TRBD2. With V trimmed by 3 bases and J by 5 bases, 6 bases remained unmatched. CDR3 length equals 14 residues. Germline V gives CDR1 DFQATT, CDR2 SNEGSKA (reference sequence).

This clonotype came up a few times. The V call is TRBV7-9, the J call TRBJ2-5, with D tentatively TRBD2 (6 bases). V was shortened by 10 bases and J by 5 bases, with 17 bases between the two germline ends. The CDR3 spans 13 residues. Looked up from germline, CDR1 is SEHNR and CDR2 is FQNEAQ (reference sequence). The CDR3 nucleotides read TGTGCCACCAAATCTTGGGGGGAGGAGACCCAGTACTTC. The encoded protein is CATKSWGEETQYF.

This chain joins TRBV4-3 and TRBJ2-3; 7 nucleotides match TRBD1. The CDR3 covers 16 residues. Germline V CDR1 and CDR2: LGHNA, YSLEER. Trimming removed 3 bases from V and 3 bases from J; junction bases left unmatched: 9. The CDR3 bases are TGCGCCAGCAGCCAGGAGGACAGGAAGGGGACAGATACGCAGTATTTT. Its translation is CASSQEDRKGTDTQYF.

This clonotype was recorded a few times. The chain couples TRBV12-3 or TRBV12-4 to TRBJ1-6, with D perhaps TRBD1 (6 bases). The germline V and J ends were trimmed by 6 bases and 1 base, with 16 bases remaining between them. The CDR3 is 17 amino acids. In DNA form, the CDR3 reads TGTGCCAGCAGCCCTAGGGGGGGACTATCCTATAATTCACCCCTCCACTTT. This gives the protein CASSPRGGLSYNSPLHF.

Written as DNA, the CDR3 is TGCAGCGCCGTGGGGTTACCGAACACTGAAGCTTTCTTT. It encodes CSAVGLPNTEAFF. The V and J genes are TRBV29-1 and TRBJ1-1, with no clear D. Germline V gene data show CDR1 as SQVTM and CDR2 as ANQGSEA. The CDR3 extends over 13 amino acids. V gave up 7 bases and J gave up 1 base, with 13 bases separating them.

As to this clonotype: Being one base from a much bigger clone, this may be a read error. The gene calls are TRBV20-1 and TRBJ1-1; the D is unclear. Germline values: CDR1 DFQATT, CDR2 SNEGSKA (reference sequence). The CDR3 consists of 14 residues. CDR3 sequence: CSAKTLTENIEAFF. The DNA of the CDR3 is TGCAGTGCCAAGACCCTCACAGAGAACATTGAAGCTTTCTTT.

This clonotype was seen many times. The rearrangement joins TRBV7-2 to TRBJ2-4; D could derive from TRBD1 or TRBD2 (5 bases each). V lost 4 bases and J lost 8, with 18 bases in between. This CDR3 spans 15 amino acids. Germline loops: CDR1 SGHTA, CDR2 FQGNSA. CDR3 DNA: TGTGCCAGCAGCTCCGGGGCCACCCGGGTGCACATTCAGTACTTC. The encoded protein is CASSSGATRVHIQYF.

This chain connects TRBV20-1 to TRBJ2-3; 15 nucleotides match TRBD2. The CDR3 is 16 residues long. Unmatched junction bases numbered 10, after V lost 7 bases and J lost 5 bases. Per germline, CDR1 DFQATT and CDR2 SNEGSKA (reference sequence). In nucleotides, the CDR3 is TGCAGTGTGCTCGGGACTAGCGGGGGGCAAGTAGATACGCAGTATTTT. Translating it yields CSVLGTSGGQVDTQYF.

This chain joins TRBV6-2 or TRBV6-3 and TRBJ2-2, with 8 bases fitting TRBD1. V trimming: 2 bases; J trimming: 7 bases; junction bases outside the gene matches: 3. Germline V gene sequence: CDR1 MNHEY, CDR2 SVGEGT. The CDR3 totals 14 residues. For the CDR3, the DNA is TGTGCCAGCAGTTACGACAGGGGTAACGGGGAGCTGTTTTTT. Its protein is CASSYDRGNGELFF.

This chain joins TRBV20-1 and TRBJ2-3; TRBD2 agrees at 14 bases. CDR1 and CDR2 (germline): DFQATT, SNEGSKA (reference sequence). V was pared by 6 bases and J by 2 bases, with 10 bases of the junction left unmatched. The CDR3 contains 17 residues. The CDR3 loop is CSAPQGLAGELTDTQYF. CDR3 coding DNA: TGCAGTGCCCCGCAGGGACTAGCGGGGGAACTCACAGATACGCAGTATTTT.

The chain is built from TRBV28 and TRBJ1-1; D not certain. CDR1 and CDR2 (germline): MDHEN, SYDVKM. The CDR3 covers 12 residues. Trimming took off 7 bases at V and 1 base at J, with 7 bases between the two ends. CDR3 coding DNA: TGTGCCAGCAAGGTTAAGAACACTGAAGCTTTCTTT. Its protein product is CASKVKNTEAFF.

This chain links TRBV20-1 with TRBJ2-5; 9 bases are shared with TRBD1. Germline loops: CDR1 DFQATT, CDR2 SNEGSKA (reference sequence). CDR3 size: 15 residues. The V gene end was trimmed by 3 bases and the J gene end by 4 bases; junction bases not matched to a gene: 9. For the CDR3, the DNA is TGCAGTGCTAGCCTACCGGGGACAGGGAGAGAGACCCAGTACTTC. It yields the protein CSASLPGTGRETQYF.

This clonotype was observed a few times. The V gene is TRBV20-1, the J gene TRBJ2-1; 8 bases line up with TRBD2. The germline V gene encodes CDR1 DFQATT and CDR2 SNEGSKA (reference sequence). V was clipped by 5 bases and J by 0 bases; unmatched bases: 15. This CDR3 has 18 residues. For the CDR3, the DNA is TGCAGTGCTGCCGGGGTAGCGGGGAACGGAATCTCCTACAATGAGCAGTTCTTC. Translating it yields CSAAGVAGNGISYNEQFF.

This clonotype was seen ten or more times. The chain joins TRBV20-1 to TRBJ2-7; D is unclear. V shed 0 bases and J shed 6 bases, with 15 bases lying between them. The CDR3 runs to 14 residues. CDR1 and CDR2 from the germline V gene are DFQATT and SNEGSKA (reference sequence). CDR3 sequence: CSARDSDGPGEQYV. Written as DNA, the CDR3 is TGCAGTGCTAGAGATAGTGACGGTCCGGGCGAGCAGTACGTC.

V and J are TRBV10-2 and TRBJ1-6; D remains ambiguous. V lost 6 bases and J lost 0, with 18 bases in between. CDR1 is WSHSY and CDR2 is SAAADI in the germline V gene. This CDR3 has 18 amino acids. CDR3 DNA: TGCGCCAGCAGGGATCGACTGCAAGGGAGCTCCTATAATTCACCCCTCCACTTT. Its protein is CASRDRLQGSSYNSPLHF.

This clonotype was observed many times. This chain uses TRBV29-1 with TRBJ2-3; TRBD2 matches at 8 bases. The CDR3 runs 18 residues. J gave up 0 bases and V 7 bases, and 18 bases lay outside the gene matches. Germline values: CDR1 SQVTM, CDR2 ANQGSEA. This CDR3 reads CSARVWGEAGDSTDTQYF. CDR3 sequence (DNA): TGCAGCGCCCGTGTTTGGGGAGAAGCGGGGGATAGCACAGATACGCAGTATTTT.